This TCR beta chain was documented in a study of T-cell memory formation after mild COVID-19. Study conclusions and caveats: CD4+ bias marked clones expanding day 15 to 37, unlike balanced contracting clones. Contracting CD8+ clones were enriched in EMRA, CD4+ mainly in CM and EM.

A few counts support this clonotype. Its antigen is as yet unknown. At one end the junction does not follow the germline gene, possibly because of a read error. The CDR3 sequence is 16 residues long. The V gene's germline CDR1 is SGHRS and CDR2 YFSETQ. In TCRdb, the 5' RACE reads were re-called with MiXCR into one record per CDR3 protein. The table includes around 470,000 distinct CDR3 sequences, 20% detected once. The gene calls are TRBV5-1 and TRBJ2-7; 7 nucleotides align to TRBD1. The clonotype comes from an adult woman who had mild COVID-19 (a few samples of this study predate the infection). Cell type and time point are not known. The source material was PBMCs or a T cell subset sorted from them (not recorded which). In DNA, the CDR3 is TGCGCCAGCAGCTTCTCACTGACAGGGAGTTCCTTCGAGCAGTACTTC. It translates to CASSFSLTGSSFEQYF.